The 21 T cell receptor beta chains given below trace back to one sample, sequenced in a study of Tregs in tolerant kidney transplant recipients. Mixed chimerism was transient after nonmyeloablative marrow transplants from related graft donors. Sequencing was performed with immunoSEQ multiplex PCR; in TCRdb, only in-frame clones are kept and a portion is missing. The table records more than 90,000 clones, approximately 93% of them present only once. The sequenced sample was CD4+ T cells from blood (PBMCs), obtained 12 months after the transplant. These receptors were collected from a human patient who received a combined kidney and bone marrow transplant. Some of the T cells may derive from the graft donor.

The V gene is TRBV6-1, the J gene TRBJ2-7; no definite D call. In germline, CDR1 is MNHNS, CDR2 SASEGT. The CDR3 is 15 amino acids. V was trimmed by 1 base and J by 0 bases, leaving 10 bases between them. For the CDR3, the DNA is TGTGCCAGCAGTGAAGAGTCGATCAGCTCCTACGAGCAGTACTTC. Amino acids: CASSEESISSYEQYF.

This clone was counted once. The chain recombines TRBV9 with TRBJ2-1; weak D call: TRBD2 (6 bases). V was pared by 4 bases and J by 4 bases, with 15 bases between. CDR3 length: 15 residues. Germline CDR1 and CDR2: SGDLS and YYNGEE. DNA for the CDR3: TGTGCCAGCAGCTTAGGCGCGGGGCTGTACAATGAGCAGTTCTTC. Its translation is CASSLGAGLYNEQFF.

The chain joins TRBV2 to TRBJ1-2; maybe TRBD1 (6 bases). Germline V gene data show CDR1 as SNHLY and CDR2 as FYNNEI. Between the trimmed V and J ends, which lost 8 bases and 4 bases, there was a span of 17 bases. This CDR3 region has 14 residues. For the CDR3, the DNA is TGTGCCAGCCAAGTATCCAGGGGAACCTATGGCTACACCTTC. Translation gives CASQVSRGTYGYTF.

This chain uses TRBV7-8 with TRBJ2-5, with D maybe TRBD2 (6 bases). CDR1 is SGHVS, CDR2 FQNEAQ, per germline. V was clipped by 0 bases and J by 5 bases, with 22 bases between them. The CDR3 spans 18 residues. The CDR3 spells CASSLARGLMGLGETQYF. Here the CDR3 DNA reads TGTGCCAGCAGCTTAGCACGGGGCCTTATGGGACTGGGGGAGACCCAGTACTTC.

The chain has TRBV2 and TRBJ1-5, with D possibly matching TRBD1 (5 bases). The CDR3 covers 17 residues. The V gene's germline CDR1 is SNHLY and CDR2 FYNNEI. Trimming stripped 5 bases from V and 0 bases from J, with 17 bases between. CDR3 in amino acids: CASSIGAGPHSNQPQHF. The CDR3 nucleotides read TGTGCCAGCAGTATCGGGGCGGGGCCTCATAGCAATCAGCCCCAGCATTTT.

The chain joins TRBV5-4 to TRBJ2-5; TRBD2 matches 8 bases. CDR3 size: 14 residues. Germline V CDR1 and CDR2: SGHNT, YYREEE (reference sequence). Trimming cost V 0 bases and J 5 bases; bases outside gene matches: 3. The CDR3, as DNA: TGTGCCAGCAGCTTGGGTCAGCGGGAGGAGACCCAGTACTTC. Translation gives CASSLGQREETQYF.

The chain links TRBV11-2 to TRBJ2-7; 7 nucleotides align to TRBD2. Per germline, CDR1 SGHAT and CDR2 FQNNGV. V lost 2 bases, J lost 4 bases, and 2 bases stayed unmatched. The CDR3 sequence is 13 residues long. CDR3 residues: CASSLSSGYEQYF. CDR3 bases: TGTGCCAGCAGCTTATCTAGCGGTTACGAGCAGTACTTC.

V is TRBV5-1 and J is TRBJ2-7; D call uncertain. Germline CDR1 reads SGHRS; CDR2 reads YFSETQ. The CDR3 runs 15 residues. Trimming removed 0 bases from V and 0 bases from J, with 10 bases in between. CDR3 loop: CASSLGTVYSYEQYF. Written as DNA, the CDR3 is TGCGCCAGCAGCTTGGGCACAGTTTACTCCTACGAGCAGTACTTC.

The chain has TRBV6-1 and TRBJ2-7; possibly TRBD1 for D (5 bases). Trimming cost V 1 base and J 1 base, with 8 bases left between them. Germline values: CDR1 MNHNS, CDR2 SASEGT. This CDR3 has 14 residues. CDR3 nucleotides: TGTGCCAGCAGTGAAGTAGGGGATTCCTACGAGCAGTACTTC. Encoded protein: CASSEVGDSYEQYF.

The chain carries TRBV9 and TRBJ2-5; 12 bases align to TRBD2. This CDR3 comprises 17 residues. Germline lookup yields CDR1 SGDLS and CDR2 YYNGEE. V lost 0 bases to trimming and J lost 4 bases; unmatched junction nucleotides: 7. The CDR3 sequence: CASSVATSGGPIETQYF. CDR3 DNA sequence: TGTGCCAGCAGCGTAGCTACTAGCGGGGGGCCAATAGAGACCCAGTACTTC.

The V call is TRBV7-9, the J call TRBJ2-1; 8 bases are a match to TRBD2. The CDR3 length is 17 residues. The junction had 6 bases not matched to a gene; V was cut back by 1 base and J by 1 base. From germline, CDR1 is SEHNR and CDR2 FQNEAQ (reference sequence). CDR3 DNA: TGTGCCAGCAGCTTAGTTGGGGCGGGGGGATCCTACAATGAGCAGTTCTTC. This gives the protein CASSLVGAGGSYNEQFF. The full variable domain, in which reference TRBV7-9 and TRBJ2-1 provide the parts outside the CDR3, is DTGVSQNPRHKITKRGQNVTFRCDPISEHNRLYWYRQTLGQGPEFLTYFQNEAQLEKSRLLSDRFSAERPKGSFSTLEIQRTEQGDSAMYLCASSLVGAGGSYNEQFFGPGTRLTVL.

This clone was detected a few times. The chain employs TRBV30 and TRBJ2-3; D perhaps matches TRBD2 (6 bases). V shed 0 bases and J shed 2 bases, with 9 bases lying between them. The CDR3 length is 14 residues. Germline V gene data show CDR1 as GTSNPN and CDR2 as SVGIG (reference sequence). The CDR3 sequence is CAWSVRGNTDTQYF. In DNA form, the CDR3 reads TGTGCCTGGAGTGTCCGGGGGAACACAGATACGCAGTATTTT.

This rearrangement joins TRBV2 to TRBJ1-1; 8 bases agree with TRBD1. Trimming took 6 bases from V and 5 from J; bases not matched to a gene: 8. The germline V gene has CDR1 SNHLY and CDR2 FYNNEI. The CDR3 is made up of 14 amino acids. The CDR3 DNA reads as TGTGCCAGCAGCGCAAGACAGGGGTGGACTGAAGCTTTCTTT. Translating it yields CASSARQGWTEAFF.

The gene calls are TRBV21-1 and TRBJ2-7; TRBD2, the table's D call, lacks a check against the DNA. TRBV21-1 is a pseudogene segment. This CDR3 is built from 13 residues. In DNA, the CDR3 is TGTGCCAGCACCGTACTAGCGGTATACGAGCAGTACTTC. Translation gives CASTVLAVYEQYF.

J is TRBJ2-5 and V is TRBV7-3, with 9 bases fitting TRBD2. The junction had 8 bases not matched to a gene; V was cut back by 1 base and J by 5 bases. The length of the CDR3 is 16 residues. The germline V gene encodes CDR1 SGHTA and CDR2 FQGTGA. CDR3 loop: CASSLSGGRGSETQYF. The CDR3 DNA sequence: TGTGCCAGCAGCTTAAGTGGCGGGAGGGGGTCGGAGACCCAGTACTTC.

The V and J genes are TRBV19 and TRBJ1-2; TRBD1 agrees at 8 bases. Germline CDR1 reads LNHDA; CDR2 reads SQIVND (reference sequence). V shed 5 bases, J shed 5 bases, and the junction held 19 bases outside the gene matches. CDR3 length: 18 amino acids. The CDR3 DNA reads TGTGCCAGTAGTGCTGTTTGGACAGGGATTTCCTTTAGTTATGGCTACACCTTC. Residues: CASSAVWTGISFSYGYTF.

The chain links TRBV2 to TRBJ2-7; 7 bases fit TRBD1. Looked up from germline, CDR1 is SNHLY and CDR2 is FYNNEI. The CDR3 totals 14 residues. After removal of 8 bases from V and 0 bases from J, the junction contained 7 bases not matched to a gene. The CDR3 DNA reads as TGTGCCAGCCTTGAGACAGGGAGCTCCTACGAGCAGTACTTC. Its translation: CASLETGSSYEQYF.

The rearrangement joins TRBV9 to TRBJ1-3; D unclear. CDR1 and CDR2 from the germline V gene are SGDLS and YYNGEE. This CDR3 is 16 amino acids long. V lost 4 bases, J lost 0 bases, and 14 bases lay in between. In nucleotides, the CDR3 is TGTGCCAGCAGCCCCCGAGAGGGCTCCTCTGGAAACACCATATATTTT. Translating it yields CASSPREGSSGNTIYF.

This chain connects TRBV7-2 to TRBJ2-7; TRBD2 agrees at 8 bases. The CDR3 is 11 amino acids. Germline values: CDR1 SGHTA, CDR2 FQGNSA. Trimming took 5 bases from V and 12 from J; bases not matched to a gene: 6. CDR3 loop: CASSLGTRMYF. The CDR3, as DNA: TGTGCCAGCAGCCTCGGGACTAGAATGTACTTC.

The chain recombines TRBV11-3 with TRBJ2-7, with D uncertain. V was pared by 6 bases and J by 3 bases, with 12 bases between. Germline CDR1 SGHNT, CDR2 YENEEA. There are 13 residues in the CDR3. This CDR3 reads CASRGGPLYEQYF. CDR3 coding DNA: TGTGCCAGCAGAGGCGGCCCACTCTACGAGCAGTACTTC. Based on the CDR3 plus reference TRBV11-3 and TRBJ2-7, the full variable domain is EAGVVQSPRYKIIEKKQPVAFWCNPISGHNTLYWYLQNLGQGPELLIRYENEEAVDDSQLPKDRFSAERLKGVDSTLKIQPAELGDSAVYLCASRGGPLYEQYFGPGTRLTVT.

The sample holds a few counts of this clone. The V gene is TRBV11-3, the J gene TRBJ2-3; 12 bases line up with TRBD2. The CDR3 is 17 residues long. V shed 5 bases and J 3 bases; nucleotides not matched to a gene: 9. Germline CDR1 SGHNT, CDR2 YENEEA. As DNA, the CDR3 is TGTGCCAGCAGCCCACGACTAGCGGGAGATGGGACAGATACGCAGTATTTT. Translation gives CASSPRLAGDGTDTQYF.